The T cell receptor (beta chain) under discussion was sequenced for a study of cytomegalovirus exposure and HLA in healthy donors. Study overall: There were some 81 million unique TCRs (from HLA-typed donors) in an early data release.

The PCR had 60 Vbeta and 13 Jbeta primers. Clones were read by immunoSEQ multiplex PCR, and TCRdb kept only the in-frame ones, dropping some. The profile shows under 250,000 clones, about 79% of them singletons. This CDR3 region has 16 residues. Trimming took off 5 bases at V and 6 bases at J, with 22 bases between the two ends. Looked up from germline, CDR1 is SGHVS and CDR2 is FQNEAQ. This clonotype was sampled from a male donor in good health and CMV-seronegative. The chain uses TRBV7-8 and TRBJ1-1; D perhaps matches TRBD1 (5 bases). Sequencing used PBMCs. The CDR3 here is CASSRLTGGGRAEAFF. The CDR3 coding sequence is TGTGCCAGCAGCCGTTTAACCGGGGGAGGGAGGGCTGAAGCTTTCTTT.